These T cell receptor beta chains were read from a single sample in a study of CD8 T cells in ankylosing spondylitis. TCRdb re-derived calls from the 5' RACE reads in MiXCR, one entry per CDR3 protein. The sample includes hundreds of thousands of distinct CDR3 sequences, roughly a quarter of them seen just once. The specimen was blood, either unsorted or a sorted T cell fraction (not recorded which). The source is a male donor with ankylosing spondylitis. Each CDR3 is given with its conserved first and last residue. Fields, in order: D gene, V gene, J gene, clone size, CDR3 length, CDR3 DNA, CDR3 protein. A D gene is named only where the DNA matches it firmly. Only some rows state a clone size, as once, few, many or a class for expanded clones.

>.|TRBV28|TRBJ2-7|.|18
TGTGCCAGCAGTTTAACCGGGGCAGGGGTGAGGGGACTCTACGAGCAGTACTTC
CASSLTGAGVRGLYEQYF
>TRBD1|TRBV7-9|TRBJ2-7|few|14
TGTGCCAGCAGCACGGGACAGGTCGCCTACGAGCAGTACTTC
CASSTGQVAYEQYF
>TRBD2|TRBV6-1|TRBJ2-1|few|16
TGTGCCAGCAAAGACAGAGCTGGGAGGGCCCTCAATGAGCAGTTCTTC
CASKDRAGRALNEQFF
>TRBD2|TRBV11-1|TRBJ2-3|.|15
TGTGCCAGCAGCGGGACTAGCGGGAGGGCCGATACGCAGTATTTT
CASSGTSGRADTQYF
>.|TRBV15|TRBJ2-5|.|14
TGTGCCACCAGCAGAGATGGTGGTTCGGAGACCCAGTACTTC
CATSRDGGSETQYF
>.|TRBV2|TRBJ2-3|few|13
TGTGCCACCGGGACCCGTAGCACAGATACGCAGTATTTT
CATGTRSTDTQYF
>.|TRBV29-1|TRBJ2-2|.|14
TGCAGCGCCGGAAGGACGGCGAACACCGGGGAGCTGTTTTTT
CSAGRTANTGELFF
>TRBD2|TRBV5-1|TRBJ2-1|many|13
TGCGCCAGCGGAGCGGGAGGGTACAATGAGCAGTTCTTC
CASGAGGYNEQFF
>TRBD2|TRBV28|TRBJ2-3|few|15
TGTGCCAGCAGTTTACGCGGGAGATCGGAAGATACGCAGTATTTT
CASSLRGRSEDTQYF
>.|TRBV15|TRBJ2-5|.|16
TGTGCCACCAGCAGAGATCGTGGACTCCCAGAAGAGACCCAGTACTTC
CATSRDRGLPEETQYF
>TRBD1|TRBV5-1|TRBJ2-2|.|16
TGCGCCAGCAGCTTGGAGGGACAGAAGAACACCGGGGAGCTGTTTTTT
CASSLEGQKNTGELFF
>TRBD2|TRBV5-1|TRBJ2-7|.|16
TGCGCCAGCAGCTTGGAGCCGGGAGGGCCACTGGACGAGCAGTACTTC
CASSLEPGGPLDEQYF
>.|TRBV20-1|TRBJ2-2|few|15
TGCAGTGCTAGATCAGGACTTGCGAACACCGGGGAGCTGTTTTTT
CSARSGLANTGELFF
>.|TRBV5-6|TRBJ2-1|few|15
TGTGCCAGCAGCTTCTACTCTGATACCTACAATGAGCAGTTCTTC
CASSFYSDTYNEQFF
>.|TRBV7-2|TRBJ2-1|many|15
TGTGCCAGCAGCCCTGACGGGGGATATCGGAATGAGCAGTTCTTC
CASSPDGGYRNEQFF
>TRBD2|TRBV30|TRBJ2-2|.|14
TGTGCCTGGAGGAGACTAGCGGAGACCGGGGAGCTGTTTTTT
CAWRRLAETGELFF
>.|TRBV18|TRBJ1-1|few|13
TGTGCCAACAAAGCAGCGACGAACACTGAAGCTTTCTTT
CANKAATNTEAFF
>TRBD2|TRBV10-1|TRBJ2-3|few|15
TGCGCCAGCAGTGACGGGACTAGCGGCACAGATACGCAGTATTTT
CASSDGTSGTDTQYF
>.|TRBV25-1|TRBJ2-7|few|16
TGTGCCAGCAGGACCAACGAGGGGGGACTTAGCTACGAGCAGTACTTC
CASRTNEGGLSYEQYF
>.|TRBV29-1|TRBJ2-3|few|13
TGCAGCGTTGGAGTCGTAGGCACAGATACGCAGTATTTT
CSVGVVGTDTQYF
>.|TRBV20-1|TRBJ1-2|.|13
TGCAGTGCTAGTAGAGGGGACGACTATGGCTACACCTTC
CSASRGDDYGYTF
>.|TRBV7-8|TRBJ2-1|.|11
TGTGCCAGCAGCTCCCCCGGGGAGCAGTTCTTC
CASSSPGEQFF